Described below is a single T cell receptor (beta chain) sequence and its context. This clonotype was counted at least ten times. Its antigen is unknown. There are no base qualities to consult, and no much larger clone falls within one base. The study was a case-control design nested within a healthcare worker cohort in London, UK, with weekly nasopharyngeal swab PCR tests and blood sampling. Healthcare workers were recruited between 23 and 31 March 2020, during the week of the UK lockdown, and were followed weekly for up to roughly 15 weeks. From its cysteine to its phenylalanine, the CDR3 spans 14 amino acids. Of the read, only the CDR3 DNA is kept; its 42 bases are in frame from base 1. The germline V gene yields MNHEY for CDR1 and SVGAGI for CDR2. The trim is 2 bases for V and 8 bases for J, with a gap of 13 bases between the germline ends. Libraries came from 5' RACE. The data were produced on a NextSeq 500. To correct for sequencing error and PCR bias, the TCR library protocol tagged individual cDNA molecules with unique molecular identifiers. TCR alpha and beta chains were both sequenced, and the abundances of alpha and beta sequences in each sample were closely correlated with each other. In the paper's pipeline: V gene, J gene and CDR3 annotation of TCR sequences was performed with Decombinator V4. TCRs were defined as expanded if a significant change between any two time points was detected under a Poisson model with p below 0.0001. TCR abundances were normalised to the total number of TCRs sequenced per sample and expressed as counts per million. TRAV1-2 paired with TRAJ12, TRAJ20 or TRAJ33 defined MAIT TCRs, while TRAV10 paired with TRAJ18 defined iNKT TCRs. A search of VDJdb, accessed on 1 November 2021, was run for TCRs annotated to CMV, EBV and SARS-CoV-2, with TCRs annotated for multiple antigens excluded. TCRdb ran its own pipeline on the public reads, namely fastp trimming at Q25 and MiXCR clone calling, and kept in-frame beta chains. Every entry covers one CDR3 protein and lists the most common genes and DNA from its rows. Clone size and V and J calls follow TCRdb, not the original study. In this sample the table shows tens of thousands of distinct CDR3 sequences, roughly an eighth of which occur a single time. About 2.6% of the sample comes from the top ten.

This entry belongs to a study of early T cells in non-severe SARS-CoV-2 infection (dated by TCRdb to about 2021). As for the study more broadly: TCR sequencing used bulk RNA from unsorted whole blood, so alpha and beta chains could not be paired. Study-wide conclusions, independent of this receptor: VDJdb matching was skewed toward anti-spike CD8 responses, so virus-specific expansions were likely underestimated and private and CD4 specificities were missed.

Sequencing was performed on whole blood. The chain uses TRBV6-5 and TRBJ2-1; there is no confident call for the D gene. The source is an adult who was a healthcare worker with PCR-confirmed SARS-CoV-2 infection or an uninfected control (not recorded which). The CDR3 loop reads CASSYEPSGDEQFF. Here is the DNA: TGTGCCAGCAGTTACGAGCCCTCTGGGGATGAGCAGTTCTTC.